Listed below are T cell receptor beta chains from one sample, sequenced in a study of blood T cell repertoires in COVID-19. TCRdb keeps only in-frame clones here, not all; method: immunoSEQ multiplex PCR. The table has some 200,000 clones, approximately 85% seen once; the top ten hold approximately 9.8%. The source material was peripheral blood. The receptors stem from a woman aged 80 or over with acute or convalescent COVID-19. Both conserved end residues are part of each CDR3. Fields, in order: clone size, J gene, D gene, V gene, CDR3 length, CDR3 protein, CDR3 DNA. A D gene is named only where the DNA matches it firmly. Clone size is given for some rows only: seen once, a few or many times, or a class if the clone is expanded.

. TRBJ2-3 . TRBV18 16 CASSPFPRDVTDTQYF TGTGCCAGCTCACCCTTCCCGCGGGACGTTACAGATACGCAGTATTTT
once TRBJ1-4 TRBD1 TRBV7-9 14 CASSWGQDNEKLFF TGTGCCAGCAGCTGGGGACAGGATAATGAAAAACTGTTTTTT
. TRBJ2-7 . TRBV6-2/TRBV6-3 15 CASSYSLSSSYEQYF TGTGCCAGCAGTTATTCGCTCTCTAGCTCCTACGAGCAGTACTTC
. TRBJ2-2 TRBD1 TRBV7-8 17 CASTSKTGGQNTGELFF TGTGCCAGCACTTCGAAAACAGGGGGCCAAAACACCGGGGAGCTGTTTTTT
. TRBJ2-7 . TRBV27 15 CASSFSGGLSHEQYF TGTGCCAGCAGTTTTTCAGGGGGGCTCTCTCACGAGCAGTACTTC
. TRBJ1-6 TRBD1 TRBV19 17 CASSLIPTQGTDSPLHF TGTGCCAGTAGTCTTATCCCCACACAGGGGACGGATTCACCCCTCCACTTT
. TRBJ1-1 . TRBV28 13 CASTVSFDTEAFF TGTGCCAGCACCGTTTCTTTTGACACTGAAGCTTTCTTT
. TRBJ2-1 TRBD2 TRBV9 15 CASNRGGSSYNEQFF TGTGCCAGCAACCGGGGGGGCAGCTCCTACAATGAGCAGTTCTTC
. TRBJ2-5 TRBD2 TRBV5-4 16 CASSVGLAGGQETQYF TGTGCCAGCAGCGTGGGACTAGCGGGAGGGCAGGAGACCCAGTACTTC
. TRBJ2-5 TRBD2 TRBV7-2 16 CASSRTRTSSRETQYF TGTGCCAGCAGCAGAACACGGACTAGCTCCCGAGAGACCCAGTACTTC
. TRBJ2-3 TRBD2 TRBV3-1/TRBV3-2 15 CASSPGTSVTDTQYF TGTGCCAGCAGCCCTGGGACTAGCGTCACAGATACGCAGTATTTT
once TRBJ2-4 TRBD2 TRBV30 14 CAWSVAGAKNIQYF TGTGCCTGGAGTGTAGCGGGGGCCAAAAACATTCAGTACTTC
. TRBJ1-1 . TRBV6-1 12 CASSEVGPEAFF TGTGCCAGCAGTGAAGTGGGGCCTGAAGCTTTCTTT
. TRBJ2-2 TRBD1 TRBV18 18 CASSPLVGRGPNTGELFF TGTGCCAGCTCACCACTCGTGGGCAGGGGGCCGAACACCGGGGAGCTGTTTTTT
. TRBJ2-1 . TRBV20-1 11 CSARAGTPVFF TGCAGTGCTAGAGCTGGGACTCCGGTGTTCTTC
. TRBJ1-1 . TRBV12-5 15 CASGLGRGIKTEAFF TGTGCTAGTGGTCTCGGGAGGGGGATTAAGACTGAAGCTTTCTTT
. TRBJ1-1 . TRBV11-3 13 CASSFSGNTEAFF TGTGCCAGCAGCTTCTCAGGGAACACTGAAGCTTTCTTT
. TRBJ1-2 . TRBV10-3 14 CAISGSERRGGYTF TGTGCCATCAGTGGATCGGAGAGGAGGGGTGGCTACACCTTC
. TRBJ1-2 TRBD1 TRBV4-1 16 CASSQLGQGANYGYTF TGCGCCAGCAGCCAACTCGGACAGGGGGCGAACTATGGCTACACCTTC
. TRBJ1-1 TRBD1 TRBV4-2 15 CASSQGGTGDTEAFF TGTGCCAGCAGCCAAGGGGGGACAGGGGACACTGAAGCTTTCTTT
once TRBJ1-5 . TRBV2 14 CASGPGRGNQPQHF TGTGCCAGCGGACCCGGGCGGGGCAATCAGCCCCAGCATTTT
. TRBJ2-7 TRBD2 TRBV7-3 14 CASSLGLAGTEQYF TGTGCCAGCAGCTTAGGACTAGCGGGCACCGAGCAGTACTTC
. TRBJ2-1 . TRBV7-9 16 CASSPAGSTSYNEQFF TGTGCCAGCAGCCCGGCGGGGTCAACAAGCTACAATGAGCAGTTCTTC
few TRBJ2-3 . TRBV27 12 CASSWGRDTQYF TGTGCCAGCAGTTGGGGGCGAGATACGCAGTATTTT